Presented here are 17 T cell receptor beta chains from one specimen sequenced in a study of T cell repertoires in cytomegalovirus infection. TCRdb re-called the reads through MiXCR, storing one row per CDR3 protein. Here the sample spans 180,000 or so distinct CDR3 sequences, approximately 18% being singletons. The sequencing input was CD8+ T cells from PBMCs. These TCRs come from a human donor in good health (CMV status not recorded). Some clones in this sample may be carry-over from other donors' samples.

The table lists this clonotype with a few counts. The CDR3 DNA reads as TGTGCCAGCAGCCCTAGGCACAGGGGAGTGGATACGCAGTATTTT. Translated, it gives CASSPRHRGVDTQYF. The chain couples TRBV14 to TRBJ2-3; 7 bases align to TRBD1. V lost 4 bases and J lost 6; bases outside the gene matches: 10. The CDR3 is made up of 15 amino acids. Germline V lookup: CDR1 SGHDN, CDR2 FVKESK.

This clonotype was detected a few times. The genes are TRBV25-1 and TRBJ2-7; no clear D gene. V gave up 2 bases and J gave up 5 bases, with 13 bases separating them. Germline-derived CDR1 and CDR2 are MGHDK and SYGVNS. The CDR3 consists of 14 residues. This chain's CDR3 is CASSETLRLDEQYF. The CDR3 DNA follows: TGTGCCAGCAGTGAAACCCTTCGATTGGACGAGCAGTACTTC.

The V and J genes are TRBV5-6 and TRBJ2-7, with unresolved D. V lost 4 bases, J lost 0 bases, and 11 bases lay in between. The CDR3 is made up of 14 amino acids. Germline V gene sequence: CDR1 SGHDT, CDR2 YYEEEE. The CDR3 sequence is CASSNPTVSYEQYF. The CDR3 DNA sequence: TGTGCCAGCAGCAACCCGACGGTCTCCTACGAGCAGTACTTC.

Comment on this clonotype: This may be a read error: a much more frequent sequence differs by one nucleotide. Lacking the conserved final phenylalanine or tryptophan, this CDR3 likely reflects a read error. The rearrangement links TRBV7-2 to TRBJ2-1; TRBD1 or TRBD2 may be the D gene (5 bases each). Germline CDR1 reads SGHTA; CDR2 reads FQGNSA. The CDR3 runs to 15 residues. The V end lost 6 bases, the J end lost 0 bases, and 12 bases lay between the germline ends. CDR3 residues: CASRLGPSSYNEQFY. The CDR3 nucleotides are TGTGCCAGCAGGCTGGGACCTTCCTCCTACAATGAGCAGTTCTAC.

The J gene is TRBJ2-7, the V gene TRBV7-9, with D possibly TRBD2 on 6 matching bases. Trimming left V 4 bases short and J 3 bases short, with 16 bases between. The V gene's germline CDR1 is SEHNR and CDR2 FQNEAQ (reference sequence). CDR3 length: 15 amino acids. The CDR3 DNA reads TGTGCCAGCAGCTCAGGACAAGGGACTTACTACGAGCAGTACTTC. This sequence encodes CASSSGQGTYYEQYF.

V usage is TRBV5-8 and J usage is TRBJ2-5; D is unresolved. Germline CDR1 is SGHTS and CDR2 is YDEGEE. This CDR3 region has 15 residues. The V end was cut by 2 bases, the J end by 3 bases, with 14 bases between. CDR3: CASSFGTRVKETQYF. The CDR3 bases are TGTGCCAGCAGCTTTGGTACAAGGGTGAAAGAGACCCAGTACTTC.

V is TRBV7-2 and J is TRBJ1-5, with 7 bases fitting TRBD1. The germline CDR1 and CDR2 sequences are SGHTA and FQGNSA. This CDR3 is built from 15 residues. V lost 5 bases, J lost 5 bases, and 9 bases stayed unmatched. The CDR3 region has the DNA TGTGCCAGCAGCCGCAACAGGGGAGATCATCAGCCCCAGCATTTT. This sequence encodes CASSRNRGDHQPQHF.

This chain joins TRBV23-1 and TRBJ1-4; 10 nucleotides align to TRBD1. TRBV23-1 is placed among ORFs of uncertain function. J gave up 5 bases and V 3 bases, and 15 bases lay outside the gene matches. The length of the CDR3 is 19 residues. The CDR3 spells CASSHFRDRGLSGNEKLFF. The DNA for the CDR3 is TGCGCCAGCAGTCACTTCCGGGACAGGGGCCTTAGTGGCAATGAAAAACTGTTTTTT.

In its sample, this clonotype was seen a few times. This sequence joins TRBV14 and TRBJ2-2; D ambiguous. The CDR3 runs to 15 residues. V was clipped by 6 bases and J by 6 bases, with 17 bases between them. Germline V lookup: CDR1 SGHDN, CDR2 FVKESK. The CDR3 sequence: CASSGPEESAGELFF. CDR3 in DNA: TGTGCCAGCAGTGGGCCCGAGGAAAGCGCCGGGGAGCTGTTTTTT.

This clonotype turned up a few times. The CDR3 loop is CASSLLLIPGPSVDGANVLTF. CDR3 bases: TGTGCCAGCAGTTTACTTCTAATACCGGGGCCGTCGGTTGATGGGGCCAACGTCCTGACTTTC. The genes are TRBV6-2 or TRBV6-3 and TRBJ2-6; perhaps D is TRBD1 or TRBD2 (5 bases each). Germline lookup yields CDR1 MNHEY and CDR2 SVGEGT. The CDR3 is made up of 21 amino acids. Trimming took off 4 bases at V and 3 bases at J, with 28 bases between the two ends.

The rearrangement links TRBV12-3 or TRBV12-4 to TRBJ1-2; D unresolved. This CDR3 has 16 residues. V was trimmed by 6 bases and J by 0 bases, leaving 17 bases between them. The CDR3 spells CASRGSEGRANYGYTF. Here the CDR3 DNA reads TGTGCCAGCAGAGGTAGTGAGGGCAGAGCTAACTATGGCTACACCTTC.

The chain combines TRBV23-1 with TRBJ1-5, with D tentatively TRBD1 (5 bases). TRBV23-1 is labeled an ORF, and its function is uncertain. CDR3 length equals 18 residues. The V end was cut by 6 bases, the J end by 1 base, with 22 bases between. Here the CDR3 reads CASRRSDSPGWSNQPQHF. CDR3 in DNA: TGCGCCAGCAGGAGGAGTGACAGCCCGGGTTGGAGCAATCAGCCCCAGCATTTT.

This clonotype has a handful of counts. This chain uses TRBV28 with TRBJ1-5; D is uncertain. CDR1 and CDR2 from the germline V gene are MDHEN and SYDVKM. V lost 6 bases and J 2 bases, leaving 20 bases between the germline ends. The length of the CDR3 is 17 residues. The CDR3 nucleotides are TGTGCCAGCAGACCTTTGCACATGACCGGGGGCAATCAGCCCCAGCATTTT. Translation: CASRPLHMTGGNQPQHF. Supplemented by reference TRBV28 and TRBJ1-5, the full variable domain reads DVKVTQSSRYLVKRTGEKVFLECVQDMDHENMFWYRQDPGLGLRLIYFSYDVKMKEKGDIPEGYSVSREKKERFSLILESASTNQTSMYLCASRPLHMTGGNQPQHFGDGTRLSIL.

The V and J genes are TRBV7-9 and TRBJ2-7, with no clear D. This CDR3 has 12 amino acids. V shed 7 bases and J shed 2 bases, with 9 bases lying between them. The V gene's germline CDR1 is SEHNR and CDR2 FQNEAQ (reference sequence). This CDR3 is CASTAGTYEQYF. The CDR3, as DNA: TGTGCCAGCACGGCAGGTACCTACGAGCAGTACTTC.

The CDR3 loop reads CASSDDRGYSTGELFF. DNA for the CDR3: TGTGCCAGCAGCGACGACAGGGGATATAGCACCGGGGAGCTGTTTTTT. The rearrangement links TRBV9 to TRBJ2-2; 8 nucleotides agree with TRBD1. J was trimmed by 4 bases and V by 3 bases; bases with no gene match: 8. The CDR3 covers 16 residues. CDR1 and CDR2 (germline): SGDLS, YYNGEE.

This clonotype was observed a few times. The rearrangement uses TRBV2 and TRBJ2-1; the match to TRBD2 covers 7 bases. Germline V gene data show CDR1 as SNHLY and CDR2 as FYNNEI. This CDR3 has 17 residues. Trimming took 6 bases from V and 6 from J; bases not matched to a gene: 17. CDR3 nucleotides: TGTGCCAGCAGGGAACTTGGGAGGGAAATAGGGAGCAATGAGCAGTTCTTC. Translating gives CASRELGREIGSNEQFF.

This chain joins TRBV12-5 and TRBJ1-5; D is perhaps TRBD1 (6 bases). The CDR3 totals 18 residues. The ends were cut back, 3 bases at V and 4 bases at J, with 22 bases in the middle. The V gene's germline CDR1 is LGHNT and CDR2 FRNRAP. The CDR3 loop is CASGLFRGAGVGNQPQHF. The CDR3 coding sequence is TGTGCTAGTGGTTTATTTCGGGGGGCAGGGGTCGGGAATCAGCCCCAGCATTTT.